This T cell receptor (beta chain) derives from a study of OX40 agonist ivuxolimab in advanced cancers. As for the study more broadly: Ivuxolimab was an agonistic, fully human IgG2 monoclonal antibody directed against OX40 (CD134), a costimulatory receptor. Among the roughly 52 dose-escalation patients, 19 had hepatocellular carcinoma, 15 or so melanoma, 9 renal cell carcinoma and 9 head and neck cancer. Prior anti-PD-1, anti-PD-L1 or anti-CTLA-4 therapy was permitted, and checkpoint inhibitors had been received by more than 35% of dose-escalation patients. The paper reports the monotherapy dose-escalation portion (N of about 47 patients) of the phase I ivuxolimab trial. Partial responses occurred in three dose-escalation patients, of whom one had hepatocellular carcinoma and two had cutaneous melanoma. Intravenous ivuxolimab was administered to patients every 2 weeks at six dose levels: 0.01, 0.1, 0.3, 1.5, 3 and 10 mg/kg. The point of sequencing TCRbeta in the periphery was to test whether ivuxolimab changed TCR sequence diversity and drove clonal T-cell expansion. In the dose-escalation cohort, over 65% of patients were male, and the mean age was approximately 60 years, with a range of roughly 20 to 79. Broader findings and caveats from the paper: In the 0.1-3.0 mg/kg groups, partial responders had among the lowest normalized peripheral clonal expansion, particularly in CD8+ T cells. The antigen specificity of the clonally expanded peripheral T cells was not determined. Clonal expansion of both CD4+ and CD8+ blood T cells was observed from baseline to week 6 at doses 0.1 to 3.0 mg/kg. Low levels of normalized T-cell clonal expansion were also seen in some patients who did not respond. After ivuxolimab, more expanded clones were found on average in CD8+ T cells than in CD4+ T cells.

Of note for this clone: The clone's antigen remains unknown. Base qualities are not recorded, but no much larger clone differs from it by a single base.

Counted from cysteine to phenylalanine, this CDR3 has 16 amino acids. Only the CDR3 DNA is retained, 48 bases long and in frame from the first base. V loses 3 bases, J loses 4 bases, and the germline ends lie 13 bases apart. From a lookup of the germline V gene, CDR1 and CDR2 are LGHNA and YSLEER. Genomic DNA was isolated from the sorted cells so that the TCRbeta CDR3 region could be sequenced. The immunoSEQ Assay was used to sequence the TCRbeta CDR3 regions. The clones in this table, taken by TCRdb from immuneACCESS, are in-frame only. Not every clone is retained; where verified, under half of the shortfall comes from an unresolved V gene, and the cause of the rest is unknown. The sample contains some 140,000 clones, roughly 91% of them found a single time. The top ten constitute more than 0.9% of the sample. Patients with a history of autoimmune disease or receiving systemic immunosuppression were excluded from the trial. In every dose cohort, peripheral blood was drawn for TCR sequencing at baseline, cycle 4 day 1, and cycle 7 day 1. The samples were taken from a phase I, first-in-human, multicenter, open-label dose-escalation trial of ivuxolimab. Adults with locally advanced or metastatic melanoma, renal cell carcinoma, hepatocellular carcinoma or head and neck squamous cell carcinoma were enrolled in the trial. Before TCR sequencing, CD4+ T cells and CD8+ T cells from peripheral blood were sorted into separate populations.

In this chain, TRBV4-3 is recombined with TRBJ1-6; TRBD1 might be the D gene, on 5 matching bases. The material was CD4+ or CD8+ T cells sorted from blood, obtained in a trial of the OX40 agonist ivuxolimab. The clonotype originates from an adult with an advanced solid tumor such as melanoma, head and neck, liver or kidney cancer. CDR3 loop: CASSHNSGTYNSPLHF. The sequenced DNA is TGCGCCAGCAGCCATAACAGCGGGACTTATAATTCACCCCTCCACTTT.